A single sample gave rise to the 32 T cell receptor beta chains below, sequenced in a study of CD8+ T cells in alopecia areata. cDNA reverse transcribed from extracted RNA served as the sequencing template. This table comes from immunoSEQ multiplex PCR, and its TCRdb copy is limited to in-frame clones, with some not included. The repertoire holds hundreds of thousands of clones, with 60% as singletons. The treatment is: oral pan-JAK inhibitor, 5-10 mg twice daily. Specimen: CD4+ T cells sorted from blood, collected around week 54, from a patient treated with tofacitinib. Receptor source: a human donor with alopecia areata.

The sample holds a few counts of this clone. The chain combines TRBV23-1 with TRBJ1-4; no reliable D call. TRBV23-1 is an open reading frame whose function is uncertain. V was clipped by 3 bases and J by 0 bases, with 14 bases between them. The CDR3 is 17 residues long. The CDR3 region is CASSHRVRTTTNEKLFF. DNA for the CDR3: TGCGCCAGCAGTCATAGAGTCAGGACGACAACTAATGAAAAACTGTTTTTT.

The chain employs TRBV30 and TRBJ1-2; 7 bases align to TRBD1. From germline, CDR1 is GTSNPN and CDR2 SVGIG (reference sequence). V dropped 4 bases and J dropped 2; count of bases not matched to a gene: 7. This CDR3 is built from 14 residues. The CDR3 is CAWTTPGGNYGYTF. In DNA, the CDR3 is TGTGCCTGGACCACCCCAGGGGGGAACTATGGCTACACCTTC.

This clone was seen a handful of times. The gene calls are TRBV18 and TRBJ2-1, with D tentatively TRBD1 (5 bases). Germline V lookup: CDR1 KGHSH, CDR2 LQKENI. Between the trimmed V and J ends, which lost 5 bases and 0 bases, there was a span of 14 bases. The CDR3 loop spans 16 amino acids. CDR3 residues: CASSARQIFSYNEQFF. For the CDR3, the DNA is TGTGCCAGCTCAGCTCGACAGATTTTCTCCTACAATGAGCAGTTCTTC.

This clone was detected only a few times. The chain is built from TRBV7-9 and TRBJ1-1; a possible D gene is TRBD1 (5 bases). Germline CDR1 reads SEHNR; CDR2 reads FQNEAQ (reference sequence). Trimming shortened V by 3 bases and J by 1 base, and 9 bases separated the two germline ends. There are 14 residues in the CDR3. The CDR3, as DNA: TGTGCCAGCAGCTTCACAGGCCCGAACACTGAAGCTTTCTTT. This encodes CASSFTGPNTEAFF.

V is TRBV7-9 and J is TRBJ2-6, with D uncertain. The V and J ends lost 1 base and 0 bases respectively, with 7 bases between them. Germline V gene sequence: CDR1 SEHNR, CDR2 FQNEAQ (reference sequence). The CDR3 sequence is 16 residues long. The CDR3 sequence: CASSLERNSGANVLTF. CDR3 sequence (DNA): TGTGCCAGCAGCTTAGAACGGAACTCTGGGGCCAACGTCCTGACTTTC. The entire variable domain, with the rest obtained from reference TRBV7-9 and TRBJ2-6, is as follows: DTGVSQNPRHKITKRGQNVTFRCDPISEHNRLYWYRQTLGQGPEFLTYFQNEAQLEKSRLLSDRFSAERPKGSFSTLEIQRTEQGDSAMYLCASSLERNSGANVLTFGAGSRLTVL.

V usage is TRBV25-1 and J usage is TRBJ2-2; maybe TRBD1 (5 bases). Trimming removed 6 bases at V and 2 bases at J, with 7 bases between. The length of the CDR3 is 13 residues. CDR1 and CDR2 (germline): MGHDK, SYGVNS. CDR3 sequence reads: CASRGVNTGELFF. The CDR3, as DNA: TGTGCCAGCAGAGGGGTCAACACCGGGGAGCTGTTTTTT.

This clone was observed a few times. The chain uses TRBV5-1 and TRBJ2-3; D is unresolved. The CDR3 spans 16 residues. Germline lookup yields CDR1 SGHRS and CDR2 YFSETQ. V was shortened by 1 base and J by 2 bases, with 14 bases between the two germline ends. CDR3 nucleotides: TGCGCCAGCAGCTTGCCCTCTCTCAGTTCCACAGATACGCAGTATTTT. It codes for CASSLPSLSSTDTQYF.

The genes are TRBV30 and TRBJ2-7, with 7 bases that match TRBD1. Germline trimming cut 1 base from V and 4 bases from J; bases unmatched to any gene: 16. The CDR3 consists of 17 residues. The germline gives CDR1 GTSNPN, CDR2 SVGIG (reference sequence). The CDR3 DNA sequence: TGTGCCTGGAGTGGAGGGGACAGTCCGCGCCTCCATTACGAGCAGTACTTC. It specifies CAWSGGDSPRLHYEQYF.

The chain links TRBV7-2 to TRBJ2-2; TRBD1 might be the D (7 bases). This CDR3 has 15 residues. Germline V gene lookup returns CDR1 SGHTA and CDR2 FQGNSA. V lost 5 bases to trimming and J lost 4 bases, with 14 bases between them. The CDR3 loop reads CASSRNRGGTGELFF. The CDR3 region has the DNA TGTGCCAGCAGCCGCAACAGGGGAGGCACCGGGGAGCTGTTTTTT. The whole variable domain, remainder taken from reference TRBV7-2 and TRBJ2-2, is GAGVSQSPSNKVTEKGKDVELRCDPISGHTALYWYRQSLGQGLEFLIYFQGNSAPDKSGLPSDRFSAERTGGSVSTLTIQRTQQEDSAVYLCASSRNRGGTGELFFGEGSRLTVL.

This clone was seen a handful of times. The chain links TRBV2 to TRBJ2-1; D gene uncertain. Looked up from germline, CDR1 is SNHLY and CDR2 is FYNNEI. V was shortened by 7 bases and J by 0 bases, with 10 bases between the two germline ends. The CDR3 length is 14 residues. The chain's CDR3 is CASNILSSYNEQFF. In nucleotides, the CDR3 is TGTGCCAGCAATATCCTTAGCTCCTACAATGAGCAGTTCTTC.

This clone was detected once. This chain uses TRBV6-5 with TRBJ1-2; 9 bases line up with TRBD1. Germline CDR1 reads MNHEY; CDR2 reads SVGAGI. The CDR3 consists of 14 residues. Germline trimming cut 6 bases from V and 6 bases from J; bases unmatched to any gene: 8. The CDR3: CASRSPGQGNGYTF. For the CDR3, the DNA is TGTGCCAGCAGGAGTCCGGGACAGGGTAATGGCTACACCTTC.

CDR3 in DNA: TGCAGTGCCAAATGGGCTTATGGCTACACCTTC. Translated, it gives CSAKWAYGYTF. The genes are TRBV20-1 and TRBJ1-2; D call uncertain. The germline V and J ends were trimmed by 6 bases and 5 bases, with 10 bases remaining between them. Germline CDR1 reads DFQATT; CDR2 reads SNEGSKA (reference sequence). The CDR3 totals 11 residues.

The chain has TRBV29-1 and TRBJ2-7; 9 positions match TRBD1. The CDR3 is 14 residues long. Losses at the gene ends were 4 bases for V and 0 bases for J; bases not matched to a gene: 4. Germline V gene lookup returns CDR1 SQVTM and CDR2 ANQGSEA. DNA of the CDR3: TGCAGCGTTGGGGGACAGGGCGACTCCTACGAGCAGTACTTC. Translated, it gives CSVGGQGDSYEQYF.

This clone was detected once. This same CDR3 is encoded by further DNA sequences in the sample. This chain connects TRBV29-1 to TRBJ1-5, with 9 bases fitting TRBD1. This CDR3 comprises 12 residues. CDR1 and CDR2 from the germline V gene are SQVTM and ANQGSEA. V shed 6 bases, J shed 5 bases, and the junction held 2 bases outside the gene matches. CDR3 in amino acids: CSVRQGDQPQHF. CDR3 DNA: TGCAGCGTGAGACAGGGGGATCAGCCCCAGCATTTT.

Details on this clone: The same CDR3 can be traced to other DNA sequences in this sample. V is TRBV30 and J is TRBJ2-6; D is ambiguous. Between the trimmed V and J ends, which lost 0 bases and 2 bases, there was a span of 5 bases. The CDR3 extends over 14 amino acids. Germline V gene data show CDR1 as GTSNPN and CDR2 as SVGIG (reference sequence). In DNA form, the CDR3 reads TGTGCCTGGAGTGTCCGGGCTGGGGCCAACGTCCTGACTTTC. Protein product: CAWSVRAGANVLTF. Filled out from reference TRBV30 and TRBJ2-6, the complete variable domain reads SQTIHQWPATLVQPVGSPLSLECTVEGTSNPNLYWYRQAAGRGLQLLFYSVGIGQISSEVPQNLSASRPQDRQFILSSKKLLLSDSGFYLCAWSVRAGANVLTFGAGSRLTVL.

This clone appeared a few times. The J gene is TRBJ1-6, the V gene TRBV7-6, with 11 bases lining up with TRBD1. The CDR3 contains 15 residues. Per the germline V gene, CDR1 is SGHVS and CDR2 is FNYEAQ. V was clipped by 5 bases and J by 8 bases; unmatched bases: 5. CDR3 in amino acids: CASSKSGQGDSPLHF. Here the CDR3 DNA reads TGTGCCAGCAGCAAATCGGGACAGGGGGATTCACCCCTCCACTTT.

For the CDR3, the DNA is TGTGCCAGCAGTTATTGGACAGGGATCAACACTGAAGCTTTCTTT. This translates into CASSYWTGINTEAFF. The chain joins TRBV6-5 to TRBJ1-1; 8 bases agree with TRBD1. The CDR3 runs 15 residues. The ends lost 3 bases at V and 2 bases at J; junction bases unmatched: 5. From germline, CDR1 is MNHEY and CDR2 SVGAGI.

V gene TRBV15 combines with J gene TRBJ1-5; possibly TRBD1 for D (6 bases). This CDR3 region has 14 residues. Trimming cost V 5 bases and J 5 bases, with 13 bases left between them. The V gene's germline CDR1 is LNHNV and CDR2 YYDKDF (reference sequence). CDR3 sequence reads: CATSDGRGYQPQHF. The CDR3 region has the DNA TGTGCCACCAGCGATGGCAGGGGCTATCAGCCCCAGCATTTT.

A few counts support this clone. The CDR3 region is CASSDQLAGGPWEQFF. In nucleotides, the CDR3 is TGTGCCAGCAGCGACCAGCTAGCGGGGGGGCCATGGGAGCAGTTCTTC. J is TRBJ2-1 and V is TRBV6-6; 12 bases are a match to TRBD2. This CDR3 has 16 residues. CDR1 and CDR2 (germline): MNHNY, SVGAGI (reference sequence). The J segment lost 10 bases and the V segment lost 6 bases, leaving 13 bases of the junction unmatched.

The chain links TRBV5-1 to TRBJ2-3; D is possibly TRBD1 (6 bases). The CDR3 totals 14 residues. The ends were cut back, 5 bases at V and 3 bases at J, with 13 bases in the middle. CDR1 SGHRS and CDR2 YFSETQ come from the germline V gene. CDR3 nucleotide sequence: TGCGCCAGCAGTCCACGACAGGTAACAGATACGCAGTATTTT. It yields the protein CASSPRQVTDTQYF.

The chain joins TRBV25-1 to TRBJ2-5; D gene ambiguous. The CDR3 length is 14 residues. Trimming pared 2 bases from V and 4 bases from J, leaving 11 bases between. Per germline, CDR1 MGHDK and CDR2 SYGVNS. This chain's CDR3 is CASSERRVAETQYF. For the CDR3, the DNA is TGTGCCAGCAGTGAACGACGAGTCGCAGAGACCCAGTACTTC.

The chain combines TRBV29-1 with TRBJ1-1, with a weak D call TRBD1 (6 bases). CDR1 is SQVTM, CDR2 ANQGSEA, per germline. This CDR3 has 13 residues. V lost 8 bases to trimming and J lost 1 base, with 14 bases between them. CDR3 loop: CSFQDRPNTEAFF. CDR3 nucleotides: TGCAGCTTCCAGGACAGACCGAACACTGAAGCTTTCTTT. Drawing the rest from reference TRBV29-1 and TRBJ1-1, the complete variable domain is SAVISQKPSRDICQRGTSLTIQCQVDSQVTMMFWYRQQPGQSLTLIATANQGSEATYESGFVIDKFPISRPNLTFSTLTVSNMSPEDSSIYLCSFQDRPNTEAFFGQGTRLTVV.

In its sample, this clone was seen a few times. This chain connects TRBV7-2 to TRBJ2-6, with D maybe TRBD1 (5 bases). The germline V gene has CDR1 SGHTA and CDR2 FQGNSA. The CDR3 loop spans 16 amino acids. Deletions cut 3 bases from V and 0 bases from J, with 9 bases between. The CDR3: CASSLLGDSGANVLTF. CDR3 nucleotides: TGTGCCAGCAGCTTGCTAGGGGACTCTGGGGCCAACGTCCTGACTTTC.

V and J are TRBV9 and TRBJ1-3; tentatively, D is TRBD1 (5 bases). The CDR3 runs 15 residues. Between the trimmed V and J ends, which lost 0 bases and 0 bases, there was a span of 7 bases. CDR1 and CDR2 (germline): SGDLS, YYNGEE. The chain's CDR3 is CASSVAGSSGNTIYF. The CDR3 bases are TGTGCCAGCAGCGTAGCAGGGAGCTCTGGAAACACCATATATTTT. Full variable domain (outside the CDR3, taken from reference TRBV9 and TRBJ1-3): DSGVTQTPKHLITATGQRVTLRCSPRSGDLSVYWYQQSLDQGLQFLIQYYNGEERAKGNILERFSAQQFPDLHSELNLSSLELGDSALYFCASSVAGSSGNTIYFGEGSWLTVV.

There are a few counts of this clone. The chain employs TRBV15 and TRBJ2-5; 7 positions agree with TRBD2. This CDR3 contains 12 residues. Germline loops: CDR1 LNHNV, CDR2 YYDKDF (reference sequence). The junction had 6 bases not matched to a gene; V was cut back by 7 bases and J by 7 bases. The CDR3 protein is CATTRPGGTQYF. The DNA of the CDR3 is TGTGCCACCACCCGCCCGGGAGGGACCCAGTACTTC.

The chain links TRBV29-1 to TRBJ2-7; D remains unclear. There are 12 residues in the CDR3. V gave up 6 bases and J gave up 0 bases, with 9 bases separating them. The germline CDR1 and CDR2 sequences are SQVTM and ANQGSEA. The CDR3 region is CSVRTVSYEQYF. The CDR3 nucleotides read TGCAGCGTCAGGACGGTCTCCTACGAGCAGTACTTC.

V and J are TRBV4-2 and TRBJ1-2, with a weak D call TRBD1 (5 bases). This CDR3 has 16 amino acids. The ends were cut back, 0 bases at V and 6 bases at J, with 17 bases in the middle. Germline V lookup: CDR1 LGHNA, CDR2 YNFKEQ. The CDR3 protein is CASSQDLVGSGNGYTF. Written as DNA, the CDR3 is TGTGCCAGCAGCCAAGATTTGGTAGGGTCAGGGAATGGCTACACCTTC.

The chain joins TRBV11-1 to TRBJ2-3, with D maybe TRBD2 (5 bases). The CDR3 runs to 15 residues. Germline values: CDR1 SGHAT, CDR2 FQDESV (reference sequence). The V end was cut by 1 base, the J end by 2 bases, with 10 bases between. CDR3 sequence (DNA): TGTGCCAGCAGCTTAGGGACGGGAACCACAGATACGCAGTATTTT. Its translation is CASSLGTGTTDTQYF.

CDR3 DNA sequence: TGTGCCACCGGCCTGACTGCGGTCAGCCCCCAGCATTTT. Residues: CATGLTAVSPQHF. The V and J genes are TRBV10-3 and TRBJ1-5; the D is unclear. Germline V gene data show CDR1 as ENHRY and CDR2 as SYGVKD. This CDR3 comprises 13 residues. Trimming took off 10 bases at V and 10 bases at J, with 20 bases between the two ends.

CDR3 protein: CASSPPGTGKNIQYF. Here the CDR3 DNA reads TGTGCCAGCAGCCCCCCGGGAACAGGCAAAAACATTCAGTACTTC. The chain couples TRBV7-9 to TRBJ2-4; either TRBD1 or TRBD2 may fit D (5 bases each). This CDR3 comprises 15 residues. V was cut by 5 bases and J by 3 bases, with 14 bases left in between. The V gene's germline CDR1 is SEHNR and CDR2 FQNEAQ (reference sequence). Looking up the rest from reference TRBV7-9 and TRBJ2-4 gives the full variable domain: DTGVSQNPRHKITKRGQNVTFRCDPISEHNRLYWYRQTLGQGPEFLTYFQNEAQLEKSRLLSDRFSAERPKGSFSTLEIQRTEQGDSAMYLCASSPPGTGKNIQYFGAGTRLSVL.

The V and J genes are TRBV25-1 and TRBJ2-7; 10 positions match TRBD1. J lost 2 bases, V lost 11 bases, and 6 bases had no gene match. CDR1 is MGHDK and CDR2 is SYGVNS in the germline V gene. This CDR3 is built from 13 residues. The CDR3 sequence is CARLGTGAYEQYF. The CDR3 nucleotides are TGTGCCCGCCTGGGGACAGGGGCCTACGAGCAGTACTTC.

The sample holds a few counts of this clone. This chain uses TRBV7-8 with TRBJ2-1; D uncertain. This CDR3 comprises 11 residues. Trimming removed 1 base at V and 12 bases at J, with 7 bases between. The germline V gene encodes CDR1 SGHVS and CDR2 FQNEAQ. The CDR3 protein is CASSLEQWQFF. CDR3 coding DNA: TGTGCCAGCAGCTTAGAACAGTGGCAGTTCTTC.